The clone carrying this TCR beta chain was found once. As yet, its antigen is unknown. Just one base apart from a much larger clone, this may be a read error. The germline V and J ends were trimmed by 7 bases and 7 bases, with 23 bases remaining between them. Germline CDR1 and CDR2: LGHNT and FRNRAP. The CDR3 runs 15 residues. Time point in this sample: newly diagnosed GD, antithyroid drugs for less than 3 months. The TCR library was prepared using RNA isolated from PBMCs. Those enrolled as patients came out of an endocrinology department in Xi'an, China. This entry comes from a study of regulatory T cells in long-lasting Graves disease. Study outcomes and limitations: In persistent patients, shared public clonotypes (under 3,000) outnumbered those in new patients (approximately 880).

Library construction for TCR beta used iRepertoire HTBI primers and Arm-PCR of CDR3 regions. TCRdb recomputed calls from the multiplex PCR reads with MiXCR, one row per CDR3 protein. The table includes around 470,000 distinct CDR3 sequences, roughly 15% detected once. These data are also associated with another study on T cells in Graves' hyperthyroidism and ophthalmopathy.

This specimen was peripheral blood mononuclear cells (PBMCs), taken at new diagnosis, from a patient treated with antithyroid drugs. This receptor was obtained from a woman aged 50 to 60 with Graves disease. The V call is TRBV12-5, the J call TRBJ2-7; a possible D gene is TRBD2 (6 bases). The CDR3 here is CASANLAAGGNEQYF. In DNA form, the CDR3 reads TGTGCTAGTGCCAATTTAGCGGCTGGGGGAAATGAGCAGTACTTC.